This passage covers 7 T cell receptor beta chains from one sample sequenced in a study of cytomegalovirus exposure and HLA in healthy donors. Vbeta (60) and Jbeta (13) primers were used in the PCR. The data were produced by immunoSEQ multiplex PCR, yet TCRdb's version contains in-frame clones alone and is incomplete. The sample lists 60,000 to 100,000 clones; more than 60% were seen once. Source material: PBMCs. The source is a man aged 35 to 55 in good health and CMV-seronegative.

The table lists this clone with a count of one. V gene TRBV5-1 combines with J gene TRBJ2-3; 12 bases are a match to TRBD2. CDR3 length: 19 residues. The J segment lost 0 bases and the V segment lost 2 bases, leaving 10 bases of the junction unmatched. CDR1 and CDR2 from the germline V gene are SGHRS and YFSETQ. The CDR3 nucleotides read TGCGCCAGCAGCTTAGGGTGGACTAGCGGGACATCTAGCACAGATACGCAGTATTTT. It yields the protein CASSLGWTSGTSSTDTQYF.

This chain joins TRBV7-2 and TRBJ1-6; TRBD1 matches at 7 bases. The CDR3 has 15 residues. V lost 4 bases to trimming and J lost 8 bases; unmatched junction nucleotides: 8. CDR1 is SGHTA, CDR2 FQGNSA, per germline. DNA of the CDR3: TGTGCCAGCAGCTCAGGTCAGGGGGTACATTCACCCCTCCACTTT. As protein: CASSSGQGVHSPLHF.

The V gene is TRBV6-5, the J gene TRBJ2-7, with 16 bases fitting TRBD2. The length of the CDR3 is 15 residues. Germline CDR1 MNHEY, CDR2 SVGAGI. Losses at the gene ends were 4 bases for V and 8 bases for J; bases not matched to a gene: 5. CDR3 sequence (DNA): TGTGCCAGCAGTTCAGGGACTAGCGGGAGGGCGAAGCAGTACTTC. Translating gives CASSSGTSGRAKQYF.

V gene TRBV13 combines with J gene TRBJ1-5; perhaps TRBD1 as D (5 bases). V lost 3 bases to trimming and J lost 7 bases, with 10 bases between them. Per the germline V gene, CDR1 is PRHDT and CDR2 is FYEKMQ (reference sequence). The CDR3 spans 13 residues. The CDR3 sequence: CASSLASGQPQHF. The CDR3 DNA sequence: TGTGCCAGCAGCTTGGCCTCAGGGCAGCCCCAGCATTTT.

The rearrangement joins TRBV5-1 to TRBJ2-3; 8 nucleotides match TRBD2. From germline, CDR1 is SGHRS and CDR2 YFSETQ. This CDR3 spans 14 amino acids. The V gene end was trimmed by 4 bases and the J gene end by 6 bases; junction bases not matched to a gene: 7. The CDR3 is CASSLSGTVDTQYF. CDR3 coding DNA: TGCGCCAGCAGCCTTAGCGGGACGGTGGATACGCAGTATTTT.

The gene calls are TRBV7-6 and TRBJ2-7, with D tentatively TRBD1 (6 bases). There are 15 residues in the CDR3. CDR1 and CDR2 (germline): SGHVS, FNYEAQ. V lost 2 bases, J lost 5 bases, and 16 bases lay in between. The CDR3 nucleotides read TGTGCCAGCAGCTTAAGGACAGATCGAGGCCACGAGCAGTACTTC. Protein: CASSLRTDRGHEQYF.

Written as DNA, the CDR3 is TGTGCCAGTAGTCGCCGGGACAGGGGTGACAAGCAGTACTTC. It specifies CASSRRDRGDKQYF. This chain connects TRBV19 to TRBJ2-7; the match to TRBD1 covers 10 bases. Germline CDR1 is LNHDA and CDR2 is SQIVND (reference sequence). The CDR3 covers 14 residues. The V gene end was trimmed by 5 bases and the J gene end by 8 bases; junction bases not matched to a gene: 9.